The 17 T cell receptor beta chains listed next were all sequenced from one sample in a study of OX40 agonist ivuxolimab in advanced cancers. Libraries were prepared through the immunoSEQ multiplex PCR assay. Here the immuneACCESS table is served through TCRdb, limited to in-frame sequences with V and J called. Missing clones are a known gap in these copies; in checked studies unresolved V genes cover under half, and the rest lacks a known reason. The sample includes about 82,000 clones, with over 85% observed a single time. Around 0.7% of the sample comes from the top ten. Sequenced material: CD4+ or CD8+ T cells sorted from blood, taken in a trial of the OX40 agonist ivuxolimab. These receptors were taken from an adult with an advanced solid tumor such as melanoma, head and neck, liver or kidney cancer.

The chain links TRBV5-1 to TRBJ1-1; D call uncertain. With 0 bases removed from V and 0 bases from J, the gap between germline ends came to 9 bases. This CDR3 has 15 amino acids. Looked up from germline, CDR1 is SGHRS and CDR2 is YFSETQ. CDR3 sequence (DNA): TGCGCCAGCAGCTTGGTAGCGTCGCTGAACACTGAAGCTTTCTTT. Its protein is CASSLVASLNTEAFF.

This chain links TRBV5-1 with TRBJ2-1; the D is unclear. The CDR3 consists of 14 residues. CDR1 is SGHRS and CDR2 is YFSETQ in the germline V gene. Trimming pared 1 base from V and 0 bases from J, leaving 5 bases between. CDR3 sequence (DNA): TGCGCCAGCAGCTTGATCAGCTCCTACAATGAGCAGTTCTTC. Encoded protein: CASSLISSYNEQFF.

The chain's CDR3 is CASSQDIHTSRDTQYF. The CDR3 region has the DNA TGTGCCAGCAGCCAAGATATCCACACGTCGAGGGATACGCAGTATTTT. This chain links TRBV14 with TRBJ2-3; D is ambiguous. This CDR3 is built from 16 residues. Looked up from germline, CDR1 is SGHDN and CDR2 is FVKESK. The ends were cut back, 0 bases at V and 6 bases at J, with 16 bases in the middle.

The chain joins TRBV30 to TRBJ1-1, with TRBD1 identical over 7 bases. The CDR3 is 14 residues long. Trimming cost V 0 bases and J 1 base; bases outside gene matches: 2. CDR1 GTSNPN and CDR2 SVGIG come from the germline V gene (reference sequence). CDR3 in amino acids: CAWSVQGSNTEAFF. The CDR3 region has the DNA TGTGCCTGGAGTGTACAGGGGTCGAACACTGAAGCTTTCTTT.

The chain recombines TRBV27 with TRBJ1-2; D is perhaps TRBD1 (6 bases). V lost 4 bases to trimming and J lost 6 bases, with 15 bases between them. The CDR3 spans 14 residues. Germline-derived CDR1 and CDR2 are MNHEY and SMNVEV (reference sequence). The CDR3 DNA reads TGTGCCAGCAGTTCGTATTTGGGGGGCGATGGCTACACCTTC. It specifies CASSSYLGGDGYTF.

The chain carries TRBV6-5 and TRBJ1-4; TRBD1 matches at 7 bases. The germline gives CDR1 MNHEY, CDR2 SVGAGI. V lost 4 bases, J lost 4 bases, and 6 bases stayed unmatched. The CDR3 length is 15 residues. Here the CDR3 reads CASSSTGTDNEKLFF. CDR3 in DNA: TGTGCCAGCAGTTCAACCGGGACAGATAATGAAAAACTGTTTTTT.

The V call is TRBV7-2, the J call TRBJ2-2; D possibly corresponds to TRBD2 (5 bases). The length of the CDR3 is 14 residues. Germline values: CDR1 SGHTA, CDR2 FQGNSA. V shed 1 base and J shed 5 bases, with 8 bases lying between them. The DNA for the CDR3 is TGTGCCAGCAGCTTAGAGACTATTACCGGGGAGCTGTTTTTT. It codes for CASSLETITGELFF.

The chain uses TRBV5-1 and TRBJ2-5; TRBD2 agrees at 8 bases. The junction had 8 bases not matched to a gene; V was cut back by 3 bases and J by 1 base. The CDR3 loop spans 16 amino acids. CDR1 SGHRS and CDR2 YFSETQ come from the germline V gene. The CDR3 nucleotides are TGCGCCAGCAGCTCCGCCGCCCTAGCGGGCCAAGAGACCCAGTACTTC. It is translated as CASSSAALAGQETQYF.

V and J are TRBV30 and TRBJ1-6; weak D call: TRBD1 (6 bases). Looked up from germline, CDR1 is GTSNPN and CDR2 is SVGIG (reference sequence). This CDR3 region has 14 residues. Trimming left V 5 bases short and J 6 bases short, with 14 bases between. The DNA for the CDR3 is TGTGCCTGGGGACAGCGCTCTATTAATTCACCCCTCCACTTT. The encoded protein is CAWGQRSINSPLHF.

V is TRBV5-1 and J is TRBJ2-3; a weak D match, TRBD1 (6 bases). Germline V gene data show CDR1 as SGHRS and CDR2 as YFSETQ. V gave up 10 bases and J gave up 2 bases, with 17 bases separating them. There are 14 residues in the CDR3. The CDR3 loop is CASSRQDFTDTQYF. The CDR3 coding sequence is TGCGCCTCAAGTCGACAGGACTTCACAGATACGCAGTATTTT. Filled out from reference TRBV5-1 and TRBJ2-3, the complete variable domain reads KAGVTQTPRYLIKTRGQQVTLSCSPISGHRSVSWYQQTPGQGLQFLFEYFSETQRNKGNFPGRFSGRQFSNSRSEMNVSTLELGDSALYLCASSRQDFTDTQYFGPGTRLTVL.

This clone showed up just once. The chain recombines TRBV6-1 with TRBJ2-7, with 7 nucleotides matching TRBD2. V trimming: 2 bases; J trimming: 6 bases; junction bases outside the gene matches: 16. The CDR3 has 17 residues. Germline-derived CDR1 and CDR2 are MNHNS and SASEGT. The CDR3 region is CASSERPPELALSEQYF. In nucleotides, the CDR3 is TGTGCCAGCAGTGAAAGGCCTCCGGAACTAGCGTTAAGCGAGCAGTACTTC.

This rearrangement joins TRBV13 to TRBJ1-4; TRBD1 matches 8 bases. With 6 bases clipped from V and 4 bases from J, the junction kept 7 bases outside the gene matches. The germline CDR1 and CDR2 sequences are PRHDT and FYEKMQ (reference sequence). The CDR3 length is 15 residues. The CDR3 DNA reads TGTGCCAGCAGTCGGGACACAGGGGGTAATGAAAAACTGTTTTTT. This gives the protein CASSRDTGGNEKLFF.

V and J are TRBV5-1 and TRBJ1-4; TRBD1 matches 11 bases. The ends lost 3 bases at V and 8 bases at J; junction bases unmatched: 6. The germline V gene has CDR1 SGHRS and CDR2 YFSETQ. CDR3 length: 15 residues. Here the CDR3 reads CASSSSGQGAEKLFF. Written as DNA, the CDR3 is TGCGCCAGCAGCTCCTCCGGACAGGGGGCAGAAAAACTGTTTTTT.

This chain uses TRBV7-9 with TRBJ1-1, with 7 bases lining up with TRBD1. Germline lookup yields CDR1 SEHNR and CDR2 FQNEAQ (reference sequence). J gave up 4 bases and V 3 bases, and 14 bases lay outside the gene matches. The CDR3 extends over 17 amino acids. The CDR3 reads CASSFSLQGRYGTEAFF. CDR3 nucleotide sequence: TGTGCCAGCAGCTTCAGTCTACAGGGGAGGTATGGCACTGAAGCTTTCTTT.

V usage is TRBV6-5 and J usage is TRBJ2-7, with D possibly matching TRBD1 (6 bases). Germline CDR1 and CDR2: MNHEY and SVGAGI. The CDR3 runs 14 residues. The V gene lost 0 bases and the J gene lost 4 bases, with 10 bases spanning the gap. CDR3 in amino acids: CASSYSTGAYEQYF. CDR3 nucleotide sequence: TGTGCCAGCAGTTACTCGACAGGTGCTTACGAGCAGTACTTC.

V and J are TRBV27 and TRBJ2-7; TRBD1 aligns across 8 bases. Germline assignment: CDR1 MNHEY and CDR2 SMNVEV (reference sequence). V lost 6 bases, J lost 5 bases, and 9 bases stayed unmatched. The length of the CDR3 is 14 residues. CDR3 sequence reads: CASSEPDRVDEQYF. In DNA form, the CDR3 reads TGTGCCAGCAGCGAACCGGACAGGGTGGACGAGCAGTACTTC.

The V gene is TRBV7-9, the J gene TRBJ2-7; D is perhaps TRBD2 (5 bases). The CDR3 runs to 16 residues. V was trimmed by 1 base and J by 6 bases, leaving 19 bases between them. The germline V gene has CDR1 SEHNR and CDR2 FQNEAQ (reference sequence). The CDR3 nucleotides are TGTGCCAGCAGCTTAGGCCCTAAGCAGATGGCGGGCGAGCAGTACTTC. This codes for CASSLGPKQMAGEQYF.